This entry describes one T cell receptor beta chain. Its target is not known. Just one base apart from a much larger clone, this may be a read error. Bulk TCR libraries used previously described methods and listed TCR primers. TCRdb recomputed calls from the PCR reads with MiXCR, one row per CDR3 protein. Of around 480,000 distinct CDR3 sequences listed, 20% to 25% were seen once; the top ten hold around 0.84%. The sample originates from a study of molecular identifiers for immune sequencing clone quantification. About the study: RNA from 20,000 or 100,000 naive CD8 cells was split five ways in replicates, with four sequenced.

The CDR3 sequence is 15 residues long. Germline assignment: CDR1 LNHNV and CDR2 YYDKDF (reference sequence). Trimming removed 8 bases from V and 0 bases from J, with 16 bases in between. Study-wide results and limits: Spike-in Jurkat TCR RNA from a single cell reportedly registered among about 1 million naive cells.

This chain links TRBV15 with TRBJ1-1, with D possibly matching TRBD1 (6 bases). The sample was naive CD8+ T cells from blood, with Jurkat cell RNA spiked in. As to subset: FACS-sorted CD8+CD4-CCR7+CD45RA+ naive T cells. The source of this sequence is a human donor in good health. Some libraries in this study had Jurkat cell RNA spiked in. The CDR3 spells CATGQNPIMNTEAFF. DNA of the CDR3: TGTGCCACCGGACAGAATCCTATTATGAACACTGAAGCTTTCTTT.